Below are 6 T cell receptor beta chains sequenced from a single sample in a study of blood T cell repertoires in COVID-19. Sequencing was performed with immunoSEQ multiplex PCR; in TCRdb, only in-frame clones are kept and a portion is missing. The table shows under 400,000 clones, with roughly nine tenths occurring only once. Source material: peripheral blood. Every receptor here comes from an older woman with COVID-19, enrolled during active disease.

This clone has only one observation. The V call is TRBV19, the J call TRBJ2-1; 11 bases map to TRBD1. The CDR3 extends over 15 amino acids. V was pared by 7 bases and J by 6 bases, with 8 bases of the junction left unmatched. Germline V gives CDR1 LNHDA, CDR2 SQIVND (reference sequence). Here the CDR3 reads CASTLVGTGGNEQFF. The CDR3 region has the DNA TGTGCCAGTACCCTAGTGGGGACAGGGGGCAATGAGCAGTTCTTC.

The V and J genes are TRBV19 and TRBJ1-4; D is undetermined. V lost 7 bases and J 1 base, leaving 10 bases between the germline ends. The CDR3 contains 14 residues. From germline, CDR1 is LNHDA and CDR2 SQIVND (reference sequence). The CDR3 sequence: CASKAGGTNEKLFF. The CDR3 DNA is TGTGCCAGTAAGGCGGGCGGAACTAATGAAAAACTGTTTTTT. The full variable domain, in which reference TRBV19 and TRBJ1-4 provide the parts outside the CDR3, is DGGITQSPKYLFRKEGQNVTLSCEQNLNHDAMYWYRQDPGQGLRLIYYSQIVNDFQKGDIAEGYSVSREKKESFPLTVTSAQKNPTAFYLCASKAGGTNEKLFFGSGTQLSVL.

This chain joins TRBV5-1 and TRBJ1-2; a weak D match, TRBD1 (5 bases). V was clipped by 3 bases and J by 5 bases, with 14 bases between them. The CDR3 has 14 amino acids. Germline CDR1 and CDR2: SGHRS and YFSETQ. The CDR3 loop is CASSYRDGTYGYTF. The CDR3, as DNA: TGCGCCAGCAGCTACCGGGACGGGACTTATGGCTACACCTTC.

This rearrangement joins TRBV6-6 to TRBJ2-3, with 8 bases fitting TRBD2. CDR3 length: 15 amino acids. V shed 5 bases and J 5 bases; nucleotides not matched to a gene: 9. Germline CDR1 is MNHNY and CDR2 is SVGAGI (reference sequence). The CDR3 sequence: CASSHSGTLGDTQYF. The CDR3 bases are TGTGCCAGCAGTCATAGCGGGACCTTGGGAGATACGCAGTATTTT.

V and J are TRBV14 and TRBJ2-1, with D possibly TRBD1 on 6 matching bases. CDR1 is SGHDN, CDR2 FVKESK, per germline. Between the trimmed V and J ends, which lost 4 bases and 8 bases, there was a span of 9 bases. This CDR3 contains 12 residues. In DNA form, the CDR3 reads TGTGCCAGCAGCCGCCAGGGGTATGAGCAGTTCTTC. Translated, it gives CASSRQGYEQFF.

This chain links TRBV18 with TRBJ1-2; perhaps TRBD1 as D (5 bases). V was pared by 3 bases and J by 7 bases, with 15 bases between. The length of the CDR3 is 14 residues. Germline loops: CDR1 KGHSH, CDR2 LQKENI. The CDR3 reads CASSPMEGAGGYTF. The CDR3 DNA is TGTGCCAGCTCACCGATGGAAGGGGCCGGTGGCTACACCTTC. The whole variable domain, filled in from reference TRBV18 and TRBJ1-2, reads NAGVMQNPRHLVRRRGQEARLRCSPMKGHSHVYWYRQLPEEGLKFMVYLQKENIIDESGMPKERFSAEFPKEGPSILRIQQVVRGDSAAYFCASSPMEGAGGYTFGSGTRLTVV.